The 27 T cell receptor beta chains given below trace back to one sample, sequenced in a study of blood T cell repertoires in COVID-19. Profiling relied on immunoSEQ multiplex PCR, and the TCRdb table lists in-frame clones only, not all of them. The sample lists 160,000 or so clones, 80% to 85% occurring once. The sequenced sample consisted of PBMCs or T cells enriched from blood (not recorded which). Receptors were obtained from a woman between 50 and 59 years old who had recovered from COVID-19.

The genes are TRBV19 and TRBJ2-7; 8 positions agree with TRBD1. The CDR3 runs to 14 residues. From germline, CDR1 is LNHDA and CDR2 SQIVND (reference sequence). Germline trimming cut 6 bases from V and 1 base from J; bases unmatched to any gene: 5. The CDR3 loop is CASRGTGRSYEQYF. The DNA for the CDR3 is TGTGCCAGTAGAGGGACAGGACGTTCCTACGAGCAGTACTTC.

The gene calls are TRBV6-5 and TRBJ2-7, with D perhaps TRBD1 (5 bases). The ends were cut back, 0 bases at V and 2 bases at J, with 8 bases in the middle. CDR3 size: 14 residues. Germline lookup yields CDR1 MNHEY and CDR2 SVGAGI. CDR3 DNA sequence: TGTGCCAGCAGTTACTCAGGGGTAACCTACGAGCAGTACTTC. Protein product: CASSYSGVTYEQYF.

V and J are TRBV4-3 and TRBJ2-1, with TRBD2 as a possible D gene (6 bases). The CDR3 is made up of 16 amino acids. Germline CDR1 and CDR2: LGHNA and YSLEER. V lost 0 bases and J lost 2, with 11 bases in between. The CDR3 loop is CASSQELAPPYNEQFF. The CDR3 DNA reads TGCGCCAGCAGCCAAGAACTAGCACCCCCCTACAATGAGCAGTTCTTC.

The J gene is TRBJ1-2, the V gene TRBV7-9; D is possibly TRBD1 (5 bases). Germline lookup yields CDR1 SEHNR and CDR2 FQNEAQ (reference sequence). This CDR3 region has 16 residues. The V end was cut by 1 base, the J end by 0 bases, with 12 bases between. CDR3 sequence (DNA): TGTGCCAGCAGCTTAGGGCAGGGTGGCTCTAACTATGGCTACACCTTC. Translated: CASSLGQGGSNYGYTF.

This clone was recorded many times. This chain uses TRBV7-2 with TRBJ2-7, with 7 bases identical to TRBD1. The trim removed 4 bases at V and 4 bases at J, leaving 10 bases unmatched. In germline, CDR1 is SGHTA, CDR2 FQGNSA. The CDR3 is 15 amino acids. CDR3 in amino acids: CASSYHLGQSYEQYF. Written as DNA, the CDR3 is TGTGCCAGCAGCTACCACCTGGGACAGTCTTACGAGCAGTACTTC. Supplemented by reference TRBV7-2 and TRBJ2-7, the full variable domain reads GAGVSQSPSNKVTEKGKDVELRCDPISGHTALYWYRQSLGQGLEFLIYFQGNSAPDKSGLPSDRFSAERTGGSVSTLTIQRTQQEDSAVYLCASSYHLGQSYEQYFGPGTRLTVT.

The V and J genes are TRBV18 and TRBJ1-1; D unresolved. Per the germline V gene, CDR1 is KGHSH and CDR2 is LQKENI. CDR3 length: 13 residues. The V end lost 3 bases, the J end lost 4 bases, and 9 bases lay between the germline ends. The CDR3 region is CASSPRAGTEAFF. The CDR3 DNA sequence: TGTGCCAGCTCACCGAGGGCAGGCACTGAAGCTTTCTTT.

The CDR3 DNA is TGTGCCACCAGTGAGCCTGGTCCCTTTAGGCCCCAGCATTTT. Translated, it gives CATSEPGPFRPQHF. The chain recombines TRBV24-1 with TRBJ1-5; unclear D gene. The CDR3 runs 14 residues. The germline gives CDR1 KGHDR, CDR2 SFDVKD. V was pared by 4 bases and J by 9 bases, with 15 bases between.

The chain combines TRBV5-6 with TRBJ1-2; D perhaps matches TRBD1 (5 bases). The CDR3 spans 12 residues. Trimming left V 2 bases short and J 5 bases short, with 7 bases between. CDR1 and CDR2 from the germline V gene are SGHDT and YYEEEE. CDR3 sequence: CASSLAGYGYTF. The CDR3 nucleotides are TGTGCCAGCAGCTTAGCAGGGTATGGCTACACCTTC.

This chain uses TRBV7-2 with TRBJ1-2; TRBD1 aligns across 7 bases. V dropped 4 bases and J dropped 4; count of bases not matched to a gene: 9. The CDR3 spans 15 residues. Germline V gives CDR1 SGHTA, CDR2 FQGNSA. The CDR3 region is CASSSQGGAGYGYTF. The DNA of the CDR3 is TGTGCCAGCAGCTCGCAAGGGGGCGCGGGCTATGGCTACACCTTC. Combining the CDR3 with reference TRBV7-2 and TRBJ1-2 gives the whole variable domain GAGVSQSPSNKVTEKGKDVELRCDPISGHTALYWYRQSLGQGLEFLIYFQGNSAPDKSGLPSDRFSAERTGGSVSTLTIQRTQQEDSAVYLCASSSQGGAGYGYTFGSGTRLTVV.

This rearrangement joins TRBV19 to TRBJ1-1, with D uncertain. The CDR3 is 13 residues long. Germline V gives CDR1 LNHDA, CDR2 SQIVND (reference sequence). Trimming shortened V by 2 bases and J by 4 bases, and 8 bases separated the two germline ends. The chain's CDR3 is CASSIKKSTEAFF. The CDR3 DNA is TGTGCCAGTAGTATAAAAAAGAGCACTGAAGCTTTCTTT.

The chain has TRBV14 and TRBJ2-7, with 9 bases that match TRBD2. CDR1 and CDR2 from the germline V gene are SGHDN and FVKESK. The CDR3 is made up of 14 amino acids. The V segment lost 4 bases and the J segment 4 bases; nucleotides outside the gene matches: 5. The CDR3 region is CASSPGLALYEQYF. The CDR3 region has the DNA TGTGCCAGCAGCCCGGGACTAGCTCTTTACGAGCAGTACTTC.

This clone was recorded once. The chain joins TRBV28 to TRBJ2-2; 7 nucleotides match TRBD2. CDR3 length equals 16 residues. V gave up 1 base and J gave up 6 bases; unmatched junction bases: 8. Germline values: CDR1 MDHEN, CDR2 SYDVKM. The CDR3 nucleotides read TGTGCCAGCAGTTTATTGGGCGCGGGAGTCCCCGGGGAGCTGTTTTTT. Its protein product is CASSLLGAGVPGELFF.

Written as DNA, the CDR3 is TGTGCCAGCAACAAGGGGTCCCCCGCCTACGAGCAGTACTTC. Translating it yields CASNKGSPAYEQYF. The gene calls are TRBV3-1 (or the pseudogene TRBV3-2) and TRBJ2-7, with D perhaps matching TRBD1 (5 bases). Germline-derived CDR1 and CDR2 are LGHDT and YNNKEL (reference sequence). There are 14 residues in the CDR3. V gave up 7 bases and J gave up 2 bases, with 15 bases separating them.

The V call is TRBV15, the J call TRBJ1-4; D is uncertain. The V end lost 7 bases, the J end lost 5 bases, and 14 bases lay between the germline ends. There are 14 residues in the CDR3. Per germline, CDR1 LNHNV and CDR2 YYDKDF (reference sequence). CDR3 region: CATTLGRPNEKLFF. In DNA, the CDR3 is TGTGCCACCACCCTAGGGAGGCCGAATGAAAAACTGTTTTTT. Full variable domain (rest looked up from reference TRBV15 and TRBJ1-4): DAMVIQNPRYQVTQFGKPVTLSCSQTLNHNVMYWYQQKSSQAPKLLFHYYDKDFNNEADTPDNFQSRRPNTSFCFLDIRSPGLGDTAMYLCATTLGRPNEKLFFGSGTQLSVL.

CDR3 DNA: TGTGCCAGCAGTTATGACGGGAGTTACGAGCAGTACTTC. Protein product: CASSYDGSYEQYF. The chain combines TRBV28 with TRBJ2-7, with D possibly being TRBD2 (6 bases). Germline V CDR1 and CDR2: MDHEN, SYDVKM. Trimming left V 4 bases short and J 4 bases short, with 11 bases between. CDR3 length equals 13 residues.

The J gene is TRBJ2-3, the V gene TRBV10-3, with 7 positions matching TRBD2. This CDR3 contains 14 residues. In germline, CDR1 is ENHRY, CDR2 SYGVKD. The V and J ends lost 7 bases and 3 bases, in that order; junction bases with no gene match: 7. CDR3 in amino acids: CAIKGAGETDTQYF. The CDR3 region has the DNA TGTGCCATCAAAGGGGCGGGAGAGACAGATACGCAGTATTTT.

This chain links TRBV12-5 with TRBJ2-1; D remains ambiguous. CDR1 and CDR2 (germline): LGHNT, FRNRAP. The CDR3 consists of 14 residues. V lost 1 base, J lost 3 bases, and 7 bases lay in between. DNA for the CDR3: TGTGCTAGTGGTTTGGCACCTAACTACAATGAGCAGTTCTTC. Residues: CASGLAPNYNEQFF.

Remarks on this clone: Its ends do not fully match the called genes, so a read error is possible. The chain carries TRBV12-3 or TRBV12-4 and TRBJ1-4; the D is unclear. The CDR3 is 13 residues long. The CDR3, as DNA: TGTGCCAGCAGTTTTGTAGCCTCTTTTGCGACCCATTTT. It encodes CASSFVASFATHF.

The genes are TRBV11-3 and TRBJ2-5, with 7 bases matching TRBD2. Trimming removed 5 bases from V and 7 bases from J; junction bases left unmatched: 1. Germline-derived CDR1 and CDR2 are SGHNT and YENEEA. CDR3 size: 11 residues. The CDR3 DNA reads TGTGCCAGCAGCCCGGGGGGGACCCAGTACTTC. Its translation: CASSPGGTQYF.

The chain couples TRBV11-3 to TRBJ1-3; D ambiguous. Trimming cost V 0 bases and J 7 bases, with 13 bases left between them. CDR3 length equals 15 residues. CDR1 and CDR2 (germline): SGHNT, YENEEA. CDR3 loop: CASSLEPGRGNTIYF. The CDR3, as DNA: TGTGCCAGCAGCTTAGAACCAGGTCGGGGTAACACCATATATTTT.

This sequence joins TRBV2 and TRBJ2-6, with 9 bases lining up with TRBD2. Germline CDR1 is SNHLY and CDR2 is FYNNEI. The junction had 3 bases not matched to a gene; V was cut back by 6 bases and J by 0 bases. The CDR3 spans 16 residues. The CDR3: CASRREGGSGANVLTF. The CDR3 bases are TGTGCCAGCAGGCGGGAGGGGGGCTCTGGGGCCAACGTCCTGACTTTC.

This chain connects TRBV5-1 to TRBJ2-7, with TRBD2 matching over 8 bases. Germline V lookup: CDR1 SGHRS, CDR2 YFSETQ. The length of the CDR3 is 13 residues. V gave up 2 bases and J gave up 3 bases; unmatched junction bases: 1. The CDR3 spells CASSLAGVYEQYF. Written as DNA, the CDR3 is TGCGCCAGCAGCTTAGCGGGGGTCTACGAGCAGTACTTC.

V usage is TRBV10-3 and J usage is TRBJ2-2, with TRBD2 as a possible D gene (5 bases). The CDR3 sequence is 13 residues long. CDR1 ENHRY and CDR2 SYGVKD come from the germline V gene. V was cut by 3 bases and J by 11 bases, with 13 bases left in between. CDR3 nucleotides: TGTGCCATCAGTGACGCGGGTAAAGGAGAGCTGTTTTTT. Encoded protein: CAISDAGKGELFF.

The genes are TRBV18 and TRBJ1-1; D is ambiguous. The germline V gene encodes CDR1 KGHSH and CDR2 LQKENI. Trimming left V 1 base short and J 0 bases short, with 6 bases between. This CDR3 has 14 amino acids. The CDR3 sequence is CASSPRAVNTEAFF. The CDR3 DNA sequence: TGTGCCAGCTCACCACGGGCAGTGAACACTGAAGCTTTCTTT.

The rearrangement links TRBV28 to TRBJ2-6; no clear D gene. Germline V gene lookup returns CDR1 MDHEN and CDR2 SYDVKM. This CDR3 has 18 amino acids. V lost 6 bases and J lost 0, with 18 bases in between. The CDR3 sequence is CASRRIPESLSGANVLTF. The CDR3 DNA sequence: TGTGCCAGCAGACGTATTCCTGAGAGTCTCTCTGGGGCCAACGTCCTGACTTTC. The full variable domain, in which reference TRBV28 and TRBJ2-6 provide the parts outside the CDR3, is DVKVTQSSRYLVKRTGEKVFLECVQDMDHENMFWYRQDPGLGLRLIYFSYDVKMKEKGDIPEGYSVSREKKERFSLILESASTNQTSMYLCASRRIPESLSGANVLTFGAGSRLTVL.

The J gene is TRBJ1-2, the V gene TRBV7-2; TRBD1 matches 7 bases. The CDR3 is 14 residues long. After removal of 2 bases from V and 8 bases from J, the junction contained 8 bases not matched to a gene. Germline V gene data show CDR1 as SGHTA and CDR2 as FQGNSA. CDR3 loop: CASSLLLTGSGYTF. The CDR3 nucleotides read TGTGCCAGCAGCTTACTCTTGACAGGGTCGGGCTACACCTTC. The whole variable domain, remainder taken from reference TRBV7-2 and TRBJ1-2, is GAGVSQSPSNKVTEKGKDVELRCDPISGHTALYWYRQSLGQGLEFLIYFQGNSAPDKSGLPSDRFSAERTGGSVSTLTIQRTQQEDSAVYLCASSLLLTGSGYTFGSGTRLTVV.

This sequence joins TRBV3-1 (or the pseudogene TRBV3-2) and TRBJ1-6; D gene ambiguous. Trimming removed 3 bases from V and 10 bases from J, with 7 bases in between. The CDR3 runs to 12 residues. Germline lookup yields CDR1 LGHDT and CDR2 YNNKEL (reference sequence). The CDR3 is CASSQAPSPLHF. DNA for the CDR3: TGTGCCAGCAGCCAGGCTCCCTCACCCCTCCACTTT.